Listed below are T cell receptor beta chains from one sample, sequenced in a study of cytomegalovirus exposure and HLA in healthy donors. Some clones are missing from TCRdb's copy, which holds only in-frame ones; the method was immunoSEQ multiplex PCR. Found here are under 200,000 clones, roughly 80% of them singletons; the top ten hold roughly 2.1%. The sample comprised PBMCs. The receptors were sampled from a man aged 18 to 35 in good health and CMV-seronegative. The CDR3 runs from the conserved cysteine through the conserved F or W. The D gene is left open where the match is weak. Where a row states a size, it is once, few, many or the class of an expanded clone; other rows omit it.

v_call: TRBV7-2; clone_size: -; d_call: TRBD1; j_call: TRBJ1-4; cdr3_nt: TGTGCCAGCAGCCCCGGACAGGGGAACGAAAAACTGTTTTTT; cdr3_aa: CASSPGQGNEKLFF
v_call: TRBV18; clone_size: -; d_call: TRBD1; j_call: TRBJ2-5; cdr3_nt: TGTGCCAGCTCATCTGGACAGGAAGAGACCCAGTACTTC; cdr3_aa: CASSSGQEETQYF
v_call: TRBV28; clone_size: -; d_call: TRBD1; j_call: TRBJ2-1; cdr3_nt: TGTGCCAGCAGTCCTTCCGGGACAGAAATCCATGAGCAGTTCTTC; cdr3_aa: CASSPSGTEIHEQFF
v_call: TRBV10-3; clone_size: -; d_call: TRBD1; j_call: TRBJ1-2; cdr3_nt: TGTGCCATCAGTGAGTCCGGACAGGGGGATTATGGCTACACCTTC; cdr3_aa: CAISESGQGDYGYTF
v_call: TRBV7-6; clone_size: once; d_call: TRBD2; j_call: TRBJ2-1; cdr3_nt: TGTGCCAGCAGCCCCTTTGGACTAGCGGATGAGCAGTTCTTC; cdr3_aa: CASSPFGLADEQFF
v_call: TRBV6-5; clone_size: few; d_call: TRBD1; j_call: TRBJ1-2; cdr3_nt: TGTGCCAGCAGTTCTTCCGGGACAGGGAACTATGGCTACACCTTC; cdr3_aa: CASSSSGTGNYGYTF
v_call: TRBV5-6; clone_size: -; d_call: TRBD1; j_call: TRBJ1-6; cdr3_nt: TGTGCCAGCACAGGGACAGGGGCTAAAAATTCACCCCTCCACTTT; cdr3_aa: CASTGTGAKNSPLHF
v_call: TRBV19; clone_size: -; d_call: TRBD1; j_call: TRBJ1-5; cdr3_nt: TGTGCCAGTAGGACAGGGGGTGAAAATCAGCCCCAGCATTTT; cdr3_aa: CASRTGGENQPQHF
v_call: TRBV6-4; clone_size: -; d_call: TRBD2; j_call: TRBJ2-1; cdr3_nt: TGTGCCAGCAGTGACTCAACTAGCGGAGAGCAGTTCTTC; cdr3_aa: CASSDSTSGEQFF
v_call: TRBV5-1; clone_size: -; d_call: TRBD2; j_call: TRBJ2-1; cdr3_nt: TGCGCCAGCAGCTTGGTTCCGAAGACTAGCGGGAGGGTATCCTACAATGAGCAGTTCTTC; cdr3_aa: CASSLVPKTSGRVSYNEQFF
v_call: TRBV6-1; clone_size: -; d_call: TRBD1; j_call: TRBJ2-5; cdr3_nt: TGTGCCAGCAGTACACGACAGGGGACCCAAGAGACCCAGTACTTC; cdr3_aa: CASSTRQGTQETQYF
v_call: TRBV6-5; clone_size: -; d_call: -; j_call: TRBJ1-2; cdr3_nt: TGTGCCAGCAGTTACTCCACAGGGTTTGGCTACACCTTC; cdr3_aa: CASSYSTGFGYTF
v_call: TRBV28; clone_size: -; d_call: -; j_call: TRBJ1-5; cdr3_nt: TGTGCCAGCAGCCCATACGGGGGTCGCAATCAGCCCCAGCATTTT; cdr3_aa: CASSPYGGRNQPQHF
v_call: TRBV7-3; clone_size: once; d_call: -; j_call: TRBJ2-2; cdr3_nt: TGTGCCAGCAGCTCCTACACCGGGGAGCTGTTTTTT; cdr3_aa: CASSSYTGELFF
v_call: TRBV5-8; clone_size: -; d_call: TRBD1; j_call: TRBJ2-7; cdr3_nt: TGTGCCAGCAGCGTCTCTTTCAGGGGGACCTACGAGCAGTACTTC; cdr3_aa: CASSVSFRGTYEQYF
v_call: TRBV6-1; clone_size: -; d_call: TRBD1; j_call: TRBJ2-7; cdr3_nt: TGTGCCAGCAGGGGAGGACAGGGGGCAAGCGAGCAGTACTTC; cdr3_aa: CASRGGQGASEQYF
v_call: TRBV7-8; clone_size: -; d_call: -; j_call: TRBJ2-1; cdr3_nt: TGTGCCAGCACCAAGGGGAAGGGAGGTGGAAGCTCCTACAATGAGCAGTTCTTC; cdr3_aa: CASTKGKGGGSSYNEQFF
v_call: TRBV5-4; clone_size: -; d_call: -; j_call: TRBJ2-5; cdr3_nt: TGTGCCAGCAGCTCAAGACAGGAAGAGACCCAGTACTTC; cdr3_aa: CASSSRQEETQYF
v_call: TRBV7-9; clone_size: -; d_call: TRBD2; j_call: TRBJ2-3; cdr3_nt: TGTGCCAGCAGCTTATCGACTAGCGGGGGGGCCAGAGATACGCAGTATTTT; cdr3_aa: CASSLSTSGGARDTQYF
v_call: TRBV10-3; clone_size: -; d_call: -; j_call: TRBJ2-7; cdr3_nt: TGTGCCATCAGTGAGTCGGGTAGAGGGCAGTTCGCCGAGCAGTACTTC; cdr3_aa: CAISESGRGQFAEQYF
v_call: TRBV18; clone_size: -; d_call: TRBD2; j_call: TRBJ2-1; cdr3_nt: TGTGCCAGCTCACCACCTAGCGGGAGGGCCCCCAATGAGCAGTTCTTC; cdr3_aa: CASSPPSGRAPNEQFF
v_call: TRBV5-1; clone_size: -; d_call: -; j_call: TRBJ2-5; cdr3_nt: TGCGCCAGCAGCTCGAGCGACCAAGAGACCCAGTACTTC; cdr3_aa: CASSSSDQETQYF
v_call: TRBV13; clone_size: -; d_call: TRBD2; j_call: TRBJ2-3; cdr3_nt: TGTGCCAGCAGCTATCGGACTAGCGGGAGCGGGGATACGCAGTATTTT; cdr3_aa: CASSYRTSGSGDTQYF
v_call: TRBV5-1; clone_size: -; d_call: TRBD1; j_call: TRBJ1-1; cdr3_nt: TGCGCCAGCAGCCCCCGGAGGACAGGGGTTGGAACTGAAGCTTTCTTT; cdr3_aa: CASSPRRTGVGTEAFF
v_call: TRBV28; clone_size: -; d_call: -; j_call: TRBJ1-3; cdr3_nt: TGTGCCAGCAGTTTTGGGGGCAGGGGAGCTGGAAACACCATATATTTT; cdr3_aa: CASSFGGRGAGNTIYF
v_call: TRBV25-1; clone_size: -; d_call: -; j_call: TRBJ2-1; cdr3_nt: TGTGCCAGCAGTGAAGGCGGGTCCTACAATGAGCAGTTCTTC; cdr3_aa: CASSEGGSYNEQFF
v_call: TRBV5-4; clone_size: -; d_call: TRBD2; j_call: TRBJ2-1; cdr3_nt: TGTGCCAGCAGCCCTGCTGGGACTAGCGGGAGGGGTGAGCAGTTCTTC; cdr3_aa: CASSPAGTSGRGEQFF
v_call: TRBV6-5; clone_size: -; d_call: TRBD2; j_call: TRBJ2-5; cdr3_nt: TGTGCCAGCAGTAGCGGGGGGCCTAAGGGGACCCAGTACTTC; cdr3_aa: CASSSGGPKGTQYF
v_call: TRBV7-2; clone_size: -; d_call: -; j_call: TRBJ1-2; cdr3_nt: TGTGCCAGCAGCTTAGATCCAGTCCCCTATGGCTACACCTTC; cdr3_aa: CASSLDPVPYGYTF
v_call: TRBV27; clone_size: -; d_call: -; j_call: TRBJ1-6; cdr3_nt: TGTGCCAGCAGCCCGGCGGGGCAGGGCTATTCACCCCTCCACTTT; cdr3_aa: CASSPAGQGYSPLHF
v_call: TRBV10-1; clone_size: -; d_call: -; j_call: TRBJ2-3; cdr3_nt: TGCGCCTCCTTGCAACCGAAGCGGAGCACAGATACGCAGTATTTT; cdr3_aa: CASLQPKRSTDTQYF
v_call: TRBV5-1; clone_size: -; d_call: TRBD2; j_call: TRBJ2-7; cdr3_nt: TGCGCCAGCAGCTCAGGGACTAGCGGCCCCCCGAACGAGCAGTACTTC; cdr3_aa: CASSSGTSGPPNEQYF
v_call: TRBV7-9; clone_size: few; d_call: TRBD2; j_call: TRBJ2-1; cdr3_nt: TGTGCCAGCAGCCGAGCGGGATTCTCCTACAATGAGCAGTTCTTC; cdr3_aa: CASSRAGFSYNEQFF
v_call: TRBV7-9; clone_size: once; d_call: -; j_call: TRBJ2-1; cdr3_nt: TGTGCCAGCAGCCGTCGTCCCAATGAGCAGTTCTTC; cdr3_aa: CASSRRPNEQFF
v_call: TRBV10-3; clone_size: -; d_call: TRBD1; j_call: TRBJ2-1; cdr3_nt: TGTGCCATCAGTGCCGGGACAGGTGAGCAGTTCTTC; cdr3_aa: CAISAGTGEQFF
v_call: TRBV13; clone_size: -; d_call: -; j_call: TRBJ2-5; cdr3_nt: TGTGCCAGCAGCACGCGGTTTGCGGGATTCCAAGAGACCCAGTACTTC; cdr3_aa: CASSTRFAGFQETQYF
v_call: TRBV7-3; clone_size: -; d_call: -; j_call: TRBJ2-3; cdr3_nt: TGTGCCAGCAGCTTAAATCGAGGGCCCACAGATACGCAGTATTTT; cdr3_aa: CASSLNRGPTDTQYF
v_call: TRBV7-9; clone_size: -; d_call: -; j_call: TRBJ2-2; cdr3_nt: TGTGCCAGCAGCTTAGGGGGCGTCGGGGAGCTGTTTTTT; cdr3_aa: CASSLGGVGELFF
v_call: TRBV25-1; clone_size: -; d_call: -; j_call: TRBJ1-2; cdr3_nt: TGTGCCAGCACCGAGGGGACTTATGGCTACACCTTC; cdr3_aa: CASTEGTYGYTF
v_call: TRBV2; clone_size: once; d_call: -; j_call: TRBJ1-3; cdr3_nt: TGTGCCAGCAGTGCAGGGCGAAGTTTTAGCTCTGGAAACACCATATATTTT; cdr3_aa: CASSAGRSFSSGNTIYF
v_call: TRBV2; clone_size: -; d_call: -; j_call: TRBJ2-7; cdr3_nt: TGTGCCAGCGTGGACACTCCCTACGAGCAGTACTTC; cdr3_aa: CASVDTPYEQYF
v_call: TRBV5-5; clone_size: -; d_call: -; j_call: TRBJ1-6; cdr3_nt: TGTGCCAGCCGCTCAGGGGAAGTGGGGAATTCACCCCTCCACTTT; cdr3_aa: CASRSGEVGNSPLHF
v_call: TRBV6-6; clone_size: -; d_call: TRBD1; j_call: TRBJ1-4; cdr3_nt: TGTGCCAGCAGTTACTCGGGACAGGGTAATGAAAAACTGTTTTTT; cdr3_aa: CASSYSGQGNEKLFF
v_call: TRBV6-5; clone_size: -; d_call: -; j_call: TRBJ1-1; cdr3_nt: TGTGCCAGCAGTTACACCCAGGGGCCTTGGGACACTGAAGCTTTCTTT; cdr3_aa: CASSYTQGPWDTEAFF